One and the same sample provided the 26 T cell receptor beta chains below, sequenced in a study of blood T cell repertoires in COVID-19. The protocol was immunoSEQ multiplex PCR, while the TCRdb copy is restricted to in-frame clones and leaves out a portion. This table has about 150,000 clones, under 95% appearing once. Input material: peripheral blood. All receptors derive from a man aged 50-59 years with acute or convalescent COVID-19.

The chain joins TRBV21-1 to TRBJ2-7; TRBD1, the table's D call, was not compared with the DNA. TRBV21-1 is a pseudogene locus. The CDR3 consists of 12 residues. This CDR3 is CASSMGFYEQYF. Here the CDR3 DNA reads TGTGCCAGCAGCATGGGCTTCTACGAGCAGTACTTC.

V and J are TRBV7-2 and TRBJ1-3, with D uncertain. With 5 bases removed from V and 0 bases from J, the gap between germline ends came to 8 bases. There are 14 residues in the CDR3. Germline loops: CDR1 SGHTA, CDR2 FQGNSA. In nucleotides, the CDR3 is TGTGCCAGCAGCACAAGGAGCTCTGGAAACACCATATATTTT. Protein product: CASSTRSSGNTIYF.

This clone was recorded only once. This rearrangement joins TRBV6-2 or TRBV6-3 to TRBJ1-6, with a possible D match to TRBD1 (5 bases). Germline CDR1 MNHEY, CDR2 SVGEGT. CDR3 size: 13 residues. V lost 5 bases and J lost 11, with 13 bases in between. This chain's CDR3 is CASSPQQGTPLHF. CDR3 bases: TGTGCCAGCAGTCCACAGCAGGGTACACCCCTCCACTTT.

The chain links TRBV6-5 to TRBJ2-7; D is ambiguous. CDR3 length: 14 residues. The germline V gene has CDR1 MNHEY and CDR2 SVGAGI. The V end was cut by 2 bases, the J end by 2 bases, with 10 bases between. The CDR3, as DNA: TGTGCCAGCAGTTACGACCGAACTACCTACGAGCAGTACTTC. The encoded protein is CASSYDRTTYEQYF.

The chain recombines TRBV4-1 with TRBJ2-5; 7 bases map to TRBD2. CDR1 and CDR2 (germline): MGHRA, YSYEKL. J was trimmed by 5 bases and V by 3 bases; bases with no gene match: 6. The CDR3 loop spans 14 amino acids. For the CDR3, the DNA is TGCGCCAGCAGCCAGGGGAGGGGTTTTGAGACCCAGTACTTC. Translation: CASSQGRGFETQYF.

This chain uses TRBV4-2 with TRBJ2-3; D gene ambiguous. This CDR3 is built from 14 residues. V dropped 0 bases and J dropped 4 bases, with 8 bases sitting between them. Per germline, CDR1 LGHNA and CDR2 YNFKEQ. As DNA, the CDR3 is TGTGCCAGCAGCCAAGATCCGAGGTCAGATACGCAGTATTTT. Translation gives CASSQDPRSDTQYF.

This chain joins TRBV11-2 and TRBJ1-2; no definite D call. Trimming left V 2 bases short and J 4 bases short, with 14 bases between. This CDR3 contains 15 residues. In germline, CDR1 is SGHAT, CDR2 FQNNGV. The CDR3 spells CASSLFTQPVYGYTF. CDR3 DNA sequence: TGTGCCAGCAGCTTATTTACACAACCTGTCTATGGCTACACCTTC. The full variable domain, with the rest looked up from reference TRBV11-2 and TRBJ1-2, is EAGVAQSPRYKIIEKRQSVAFWCNPISGHATLYWYQQILGQGPKLLIQFQNNGVVDDSQLPKDRFSAERLKGVDSTLKIQPAKLEDSAVYLCASSLFTQPVYGYTFGSGTRLTVV.

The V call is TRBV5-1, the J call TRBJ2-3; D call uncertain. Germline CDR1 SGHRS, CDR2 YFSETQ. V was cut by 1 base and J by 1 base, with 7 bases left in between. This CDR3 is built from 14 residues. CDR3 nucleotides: TGCGCCAGCAGCTTGCACAGTGGCACAGATACGCAGTATTTT. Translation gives CASSLHSGTDTQYF.

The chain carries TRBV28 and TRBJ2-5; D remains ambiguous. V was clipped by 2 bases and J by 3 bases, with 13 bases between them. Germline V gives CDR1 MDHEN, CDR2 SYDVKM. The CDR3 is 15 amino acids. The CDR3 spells CASSLRVGLEETQYF. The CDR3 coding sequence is TGTGCCAGCAGTTTACGGGTCGGGTTGGAAGAGACCCAGTACTTC.

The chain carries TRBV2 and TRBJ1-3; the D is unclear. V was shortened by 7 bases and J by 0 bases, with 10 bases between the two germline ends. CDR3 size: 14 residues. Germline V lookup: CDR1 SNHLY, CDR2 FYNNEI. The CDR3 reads CASIAVLSGNTIYF. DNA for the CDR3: TGTGCCAGCATCGCGGTTCTCTCTGGAAACACCATATATTTT.

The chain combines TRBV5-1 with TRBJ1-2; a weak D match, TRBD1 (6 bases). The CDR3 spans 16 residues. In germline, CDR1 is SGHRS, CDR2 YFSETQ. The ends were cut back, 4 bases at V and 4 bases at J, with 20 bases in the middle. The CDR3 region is CASSPTSGDGSYGYTF. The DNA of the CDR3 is TGCGCCAGCAGCCCAACCTCAGGGGATGGGTCCTATGGCTACACCTTC.

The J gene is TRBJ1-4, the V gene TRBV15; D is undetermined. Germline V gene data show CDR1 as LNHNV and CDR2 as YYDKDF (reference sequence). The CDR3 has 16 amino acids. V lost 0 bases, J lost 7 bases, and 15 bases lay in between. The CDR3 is CATSRDSGAMAEKLFF. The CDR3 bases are TGTGCCACCAGCAGAGATTCGGGAGCCATGGCTGAAAAACTGTTTTTT.

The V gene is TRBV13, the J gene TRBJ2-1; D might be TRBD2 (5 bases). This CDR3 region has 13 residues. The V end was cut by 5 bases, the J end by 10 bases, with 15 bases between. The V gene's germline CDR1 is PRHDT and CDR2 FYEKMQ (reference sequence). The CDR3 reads CASSQRVVEEQFF. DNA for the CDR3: TGTGCCAGCAGCCAGAGGGTCGTCGAGGAGCAGTTCTTC.

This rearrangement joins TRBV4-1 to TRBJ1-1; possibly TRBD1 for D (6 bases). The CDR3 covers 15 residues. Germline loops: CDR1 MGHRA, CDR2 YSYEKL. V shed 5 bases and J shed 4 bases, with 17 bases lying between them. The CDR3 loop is CASSVHRATATEAFF. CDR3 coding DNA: TGCGCCAGCAGCGTACACAGGGCGACGGCCACTGAAGCTTTCTTT.

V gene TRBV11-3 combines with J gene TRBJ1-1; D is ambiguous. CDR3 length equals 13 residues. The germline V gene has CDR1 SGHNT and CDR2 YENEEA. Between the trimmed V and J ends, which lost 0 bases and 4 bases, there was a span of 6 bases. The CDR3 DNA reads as TGTGCCAGCAGCTTAGAGGGCAGCACTGAAGCTTTCTTT. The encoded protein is CASSLEGSTEAFF.

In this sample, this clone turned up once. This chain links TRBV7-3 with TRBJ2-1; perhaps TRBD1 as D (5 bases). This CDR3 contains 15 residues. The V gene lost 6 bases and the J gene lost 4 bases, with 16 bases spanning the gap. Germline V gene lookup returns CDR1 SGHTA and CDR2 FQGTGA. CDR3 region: CASRPGQGDYNEQFF. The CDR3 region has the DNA TGTGCCAGCAGACCCGGACAAGGCGATTACAATGAGCAGTTCTTC.

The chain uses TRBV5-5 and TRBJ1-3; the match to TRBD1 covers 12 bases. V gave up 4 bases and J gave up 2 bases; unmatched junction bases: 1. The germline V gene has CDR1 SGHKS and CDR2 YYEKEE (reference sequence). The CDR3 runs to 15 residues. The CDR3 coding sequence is TGTGCCAGCAGCCGGGACAGGGGGCCTGGAAACACCATATATTTT. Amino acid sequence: CASSRDRGPGNTIYF.

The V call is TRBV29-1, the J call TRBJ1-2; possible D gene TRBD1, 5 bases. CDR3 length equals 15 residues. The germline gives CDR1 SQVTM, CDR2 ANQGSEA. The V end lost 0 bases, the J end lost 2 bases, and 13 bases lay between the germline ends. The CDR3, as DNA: TGCAGCGTTGAAGATGGGGCAAAAGGCAACTATGGCTACACCTTC. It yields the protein CSVEDGAKGNYGYTF.

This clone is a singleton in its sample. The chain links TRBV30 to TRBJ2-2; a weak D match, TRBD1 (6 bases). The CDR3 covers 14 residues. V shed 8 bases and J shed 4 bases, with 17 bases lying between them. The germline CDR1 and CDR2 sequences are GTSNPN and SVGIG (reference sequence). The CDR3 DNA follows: TGTGCCGTAACAGGGACCTCGAGCACCGGGGAGCTGTTTTTT. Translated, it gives CAVTGTSSTGELFF. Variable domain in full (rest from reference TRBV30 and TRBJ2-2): SQTIHQWPATLVQPVGSPLSLECTVEGTSNPNLYWYRQAAGRGLQLLFYSVGIGQISSEVPQNLSASRPQDRQFILSSKKLLLSDSGFYLCAVTGTSSTGELFFGEGSRLTVL.

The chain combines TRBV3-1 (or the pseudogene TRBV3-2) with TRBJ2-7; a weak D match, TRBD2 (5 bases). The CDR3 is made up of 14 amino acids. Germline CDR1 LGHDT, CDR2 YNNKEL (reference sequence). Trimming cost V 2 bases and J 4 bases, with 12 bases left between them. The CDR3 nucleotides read TGTGCCAGCAGCCAACGAGGGTCGGCTTACGAGCAGTACTTC. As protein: CASSQRGSAYEQYF.

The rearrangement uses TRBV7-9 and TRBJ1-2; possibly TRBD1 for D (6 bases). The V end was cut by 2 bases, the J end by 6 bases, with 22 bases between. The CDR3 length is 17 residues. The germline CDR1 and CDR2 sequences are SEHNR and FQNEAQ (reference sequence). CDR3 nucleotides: TGTGCCAGCAGCTTACCACGTCACCCCAGGGGATTCCATGGCTACACCTTC. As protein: CASSLPRHPRGFHGYTF.

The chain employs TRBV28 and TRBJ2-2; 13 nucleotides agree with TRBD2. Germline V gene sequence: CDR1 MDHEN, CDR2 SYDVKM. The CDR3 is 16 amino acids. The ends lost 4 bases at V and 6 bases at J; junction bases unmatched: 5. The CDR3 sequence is CASSSRLAGGPGELFF. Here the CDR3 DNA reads TGTGCCAGCAGTTCGCGACTAGCGGGGGGACCCGGGGAGCTGTTTTTT.

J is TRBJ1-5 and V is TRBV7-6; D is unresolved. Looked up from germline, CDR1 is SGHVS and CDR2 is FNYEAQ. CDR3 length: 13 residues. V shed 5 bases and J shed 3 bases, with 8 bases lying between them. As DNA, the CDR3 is TGTGCCAGCAGCCCCTCTCTCAATCAGCCCCAGCATTTT. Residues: CASSPSLNQPQHF.

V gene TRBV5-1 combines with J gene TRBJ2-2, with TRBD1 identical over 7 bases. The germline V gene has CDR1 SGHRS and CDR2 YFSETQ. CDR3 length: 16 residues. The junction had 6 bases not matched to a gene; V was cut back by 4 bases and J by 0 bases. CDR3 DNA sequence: TGCGCCAGCAGCCTAAGACAGGGTCCGAACACCGGGGAGCTGTTTTTT. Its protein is CASSLRQGPNTGELFF. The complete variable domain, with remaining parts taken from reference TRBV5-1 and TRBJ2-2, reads KAGVTQTPRYLIKTRGQQVTLSCSPISGHRSVSWYQQTPGQGLQFLFEYFSETQRNKGNFPGRFSGRQFSNSRSEMNVSTLELGDSALYLCASSLRQGPNTGELFFGEGSRLTVL.

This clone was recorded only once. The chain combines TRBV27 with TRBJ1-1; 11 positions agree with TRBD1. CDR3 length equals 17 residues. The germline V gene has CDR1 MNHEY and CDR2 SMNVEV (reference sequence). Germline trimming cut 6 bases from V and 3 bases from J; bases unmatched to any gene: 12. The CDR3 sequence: CASRRTGGQGRYTEAFF. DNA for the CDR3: TGTGCCAGCAGGCGGACAGGGGGCCAAGGCAGGTACACTGAAGCTTTCTTT.

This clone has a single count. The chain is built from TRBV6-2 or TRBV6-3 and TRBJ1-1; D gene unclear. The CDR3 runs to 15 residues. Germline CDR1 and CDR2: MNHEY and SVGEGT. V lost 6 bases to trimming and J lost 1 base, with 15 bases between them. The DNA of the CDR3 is TGTGCCAGCAGCCCAGACTCAGCCGGGAACACTGAAGCTTTCTTT. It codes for CASSPDSAGNTEAFF.